In its sample, the clone carrying this T cell receptor beta chain was seen once. TCRdb's copy holds only in-frame clones and misses some; the assay was immunoSEQ multiplex PCR. The sample includes nearly 110,000 clones, roughly 89% of them seen just once. The sample is drawn from a study of T cell changes during pregnancy in multiple sclerosis. Trimming pared 3 bases from V and 10 bases from J, leaving 19 bases between. CDR1 and CDR2 (germline): SNHLY, FYNNEI. The CDR3 totals 16 residues. This clonotype originated in a female donor with multiple sclerosis, enrolled in a pregnancy study. The sequenced sample was peripheral blood, obtained before pregnancy. The chain employs TRBV2 and TRBJ1-6; no clear D gene. The CDR3 DNA reads TGTGCCAGCAGTGATGTTGGAGGTCCGGTTGGATCACCCCTCCACTTT. It yields the protein CASSDVGGPVGSPLHF.